These 28 T cell receptor beta chains were all obtained from the same sample, sequenced in a study of cytomegalovirus exposure and HLA in healthy donors. Profiling relied on immunoSEQ multiplex PCR, and the TCRdb table lists in-frame clones only, not all of them. The table records some 290,000 clones, roughly 86% of them present only once. Sequencing was performed on PBMCs. The receptors come from a man younger than 40 in good health and CMV-seronegative.

This chain joins TRBV15 and TRBJ1-2, with no clear D. The V end lost 0 bases, the J end lost 0 bases, and 8 bases lay between the germline ends. CDR3 size: 15 residues. Germline-derived CDR1 and CDR2 are LNHNV and YYDKDF (reference sequence). The CDR3: CATSRDAGTNYGYTF. The CDR3 coding sequence is TGTGCCACCAGCAGAGATGCTGGCACTAACTATGGCTACACCTTC.

As for this clone: In the same sample, other DNA sequences code for this CDR3. V and J are TRBV7-9 and TRBJ2-3; D not certain. This CDR3 comprises 12 residues. CDR1 and CDR2 (germline): SEHNR, FQNEAQ (reference sequence). Trimming pared 5 bases from V and 0 bases from J, leaving 3 bases between. The CDR3 DNA follows: TGTGCCAGCAGCCTGAGCACAGATACGCAGTATTTT. It specifies CASSLSTDTQYF. Full variable domain (remainder filled in from reference TRBV7-9 and TRBJ2-3): DTGVSQNPRHKITKRGQNVTFRCDPISEHNRLYWYRQTLGQGPEFLTYFQNEAQLEKSRLLSDRFSAERPKGSFSTLEIQRTEQGDSAMYLCASSLSTDTQYFGPGTRLTVL.

This clone has only a few counts. The chain couples TRBV25-1 to TRBJ1-5, with unresolved D. The CDR3 is 12 amino acids. The V gene's germline CDR1 is MGHDK and CDR2 SYGVNS. V was pared by 6 bases and J by 9 bases, with 12 bases between. The CDR3 sequence: CASREGRRPQHF. As DNA, the CDR3 is TGTGCCAGCAGAGAAGGGCGCCGGCCCCAGCATTTT.

The chain has TRBV2 and TRBJ1-1; the D gene is possibly TRBD1 (5 bases). The ends were cut back, 5 bases at V and 3 bases at J, with 10 bases in the middle. Germline lookup yields CDR1 SNHLY and CDR2 FYNNEI. This CDR3 contains 13 residues. CDR3 protein: CASSLQDYTEAFF. The CDR3 DNA follows: TGTGCCAGCAGTCTACAGGATTACACTGAAGCTTTCTTT.

The chain links TRBV4-1 to TRBJ1-2; D possibly corresponds to TRBD1 (6 bases). Germline V CDR1 and CDR2: MGHRA, YSYEKL. The CDR3 contains 15 residues. V was shortened by 1 base and J by 2 bases, with 11 bases between the two germline ends. For the CDR3, the DNA is TGCGCCAGCAGCCAAGTTGACAGGACCAACTATGGCTACACCTTC. It encodes CASSQVDRTNYGYTF.

J is TRBJ2-5 and V is TRBV28; 9 positions agree with TRBD2. CDR3 length equals 16 residues. Losses at the gene ends were 6 bases for V and 5 bases for J; bases not matched to a gene: 13. Germline V gene lookup returns CDR1 MDHEN and CDR2 SYDVKM. The CDR3 loop reads CASSRRASGEGETQYF. DNA for the CDR3: TGTGCCAGCAGCCGACGGGCTAGCGGGGAGGGGGAGACCCAGTACTTC.

The chain carries TRBV7-8 and TRBJ2-2; the match to TRBD2 covers 7 bases. V lost 6 bases and J lost 5; bases outside the gene matches: 6. CDR3 length: 14 amino acids. Looked up from germline, CDR1 is SGHVS and CDR2 is FQNEAQ. The CDR3 DNA reads TGTGCCAGCAGACCGACTAGCCTAACCGGGGAGCTGTTTTTT. Protein sequence: CASRPTSLTGELFF. Complete variable domain (other parts from reference TRBV7-8 and TRBJ2-2): GAGVSQSPRYKVAKRGQDVALRCDPISGHVSLFWYQQALGQGPEFLTYFQNEAQLDKSGLPSDRFFAERPEGSVSTLKIQRTQQEDSAVYLCASRPTSLTGELFFGEGSRLTVL.

J is TRBJ2-7 and V is TRBV5-1; D may be TRBD1 (5 bases). Trimming took 0 bases from V and 7 from J, leaving 20 bases between them. Germline CDR1 SGHRS, CDR2 YFSETQ. The CDR3 spans 16 residues. The CDR3 DNA sequence: TGCGCCAGCAGCTTGGTATGGGGCTCAATCTCTAGTGAGCAGTACTTC. Its protein product is CASSLVWGSISSEQYF.

The chain employs TRBV19 and TRBJ1-5, with TRBD1 as a possible D gene (5 bases). The length of the CDR3 is 15 residues. Per germline, CDR1 LNHDA and CDR2 SQIVND (reference sequence). Trimming stripped 5 bases from V and 0 bases from J, with 11 bases between. The CDR3 coding sequence is TGTGCCAGTAGTCTGACAGTTATTAGCAATCAGCCCCAGCATTTT. This translates into CASSLTVISNQPQHF.

The CDR3 DNA reads as TGTGCCAGCAGCCCGGGACTATTCTCCTACAATGAGCAGTTCTTC. Protein product: CASSPGLFSYNEQFF. This chain links TRBV5-6 with TRBJ2-1, with 7 bases fitting TRBD2. V shed 4 bases, J shed 0 bases, and the junction held 4 bases outside the gene matches. The CDR3 extends over 15 amino acids. Germline V lookup: CDR1 SGHDT, CDR2 YYEEEE.

V usage is TRBV19 and J usage is TRBJ1-3; D is unclear. The CDR3 extends over 15 amino acids. Germline V gene lookup returns CDR1 LNHDA and CDR2 SQIVND (reference sequence). V was shortened by 5 bases and J by 0 bases, with 11 bases between the two germline ends. For the CDR3, the DNA is TGTGCCAGTAGTCCTCGAGACACCTCTGGAAACACCATATATTTT. It specifies CASSPRDTSGNTIYF.

The rearrangement links TRBV7-9 to TRBJ2-2; D gene unclear. Germline lookup yields CDR1 SEHNR and CDR2 FQNEAQ (reference sequence). Trimming removed 3 bases from V and 0 bases from J, with 11 bases in between. There are 16 residues in the CDR3. In nucleotides, the CDR3 is TGTGCCAGCAGCTTGGCAGTCCTCACGAACACCGGGGAGCTGTTTTTT. Its protein is CASSLAVLTNTGELFF.

The genes are TRBV10-3 and TRBJ2-1, with 8 bases lining up with TRBD2. Trimming removed 2 bases from V and 2 bases from J; junction bases left unmatched: 8. Germline CDR1 is ENHRY and CDR2 is SYGVKD. The CDR3 consists of 17 residues. CDR3 sequence (DNA): TGTGCCATCAGTGAGGATAGCGGGACCAATACCTACAATGAGCAGTTCTTC. Translation: CAISEDSGTNTYNEQFF.

The J gene is TRBJ2-3, the V gene TRBV7-2; 7 bases agree with TRBD1. V lost 7 bases to trimming and J lost 0 bases; unmatched junction nucleotides: 7. Germline values: CDR1 SGHTA, CDR2 FQGNSA. This CDR3 is 15 amino acids long. CDR3 coding DNA: TGTGCCAGCACTCAAGGGACAGCTAGCACAGATACGCAGTATTTT. Translated: CASTQGTASTDTQYF.

The chain recombines TRBV10-1 with TRBJ1-6; D call uncertain. The CDR3 covers 14 residues. Germline V CDR1 and CDR2: WNHNN, SYGVQD (reference sequence). The V and J ends lost 6 bases and 2 bases respectively, with 8 bases between them. The CDR3 region is CASRTSPYNSPLHF. The DNA of the CDR3 is TGCGCCAGCAGGACAAGCCCCTATAATTCACCCCTCCACTTT.

The chain carries TRBV10-2 and TRBJ2-7; 7 positions match TRBD2. Germline loops: CDR1 WSHSY, CDR2 SAAADI. The CDR3 contains 15 residues. V was pared by 1 base and J by 2 bases, with 5 bases of the junction left unmatched. CDR3 nucleotides: TGCGCCAGCAGTGAGTTCCCTAGCGGTGCCTACGAGCAGTACTTC. Its translation is CASSEFPSGAYEQYF.

This chain links TRBV5-4 with TRBJ2-7, with TRBD2 identical over 7 bases. Trimming took 4 bases from V and 7 from J; bases not matched to a gene: 11. Germline V gives CDR1 SGHNT, CDR2 YYREEE (reference sequence). This CDR3 region has 14 residues. The CDR3 region has the DNA TGTGCCAGCAGCCGAACCGTTACGCGGGGGGAGCAGTACTTC. Translating it yields CASSRTVTRGEQYF.

This clone was found a few times. The chain combines TRBV6-4 with TRBJ2-1; 14 bases map to TRBD2. This CDR3 comprises 15 residues. The J segment lost 8 bases and the V segment lost 6 bases, leaving 6 bases of the junction unmatched. Per germline, CDR1 MRHNA and CDR2 SNTAGT. The CDR3 reads CASRKTSGGVDEQFF. The CDR3 DNA reads as TGTGCCAGCAGAAAGACTAGCGGGGGGGTCGATGAGCAGTTCTTC.

V gene TRBV7-9 combines with J gene TRBJ1-1; TRBD1 agrees at 7 bases. V was clipped by 5 bases and J by 6 bases; unmatched bases: 6. There are 13 residues in the CDR3. The germline gives CDR1 SEHNR, CDR2 FQNEAQ (reference sequence). The CDR3 DNA follows: TGTGCCAGCAGCCCCAGGGACAGCGCTGAAGCTTTCTTT. This codes for CASSPRDSAEAFF.

This clone was found once. V gene TRBV27 combines with J gene TRBJ1-2; D perhaps matches TRBD1 (5 bases). The CDR3 totals 15 residues. The germline gives CDR1 MNHEY, CDR2 SMNVEV (reference sequence). With 0 bases removed from V and 3 bases from J, the gap between germline ends came to 11 bases. CDR3 nucleotide sequence: TGTGCCAGCAGTTTATCGCCCCCCAGGGACTATGGCTACACCTTC. This sequence encodes CASSLSPPRDYGYTF.

The chain links TRBV18 to TRBJ2-3; the match to TRBD2 covers 11 bases. The CDR3 has 15 amino acids. CDR1 and CDR2 (germline): KGHSH, LQKENI. V dropped 4 bases and J dropped 2; count of bases not matched to a gene: 2. The CDR3 loop reads CASSLLAGDTDTQYF. The CDR3 bases are TGTGCCAGCTCACTACTAGCGGGGGACACAGATACGCAGTATTTT.

This clone has just one count. CDR3 in amino acids: CASSVDSGGAYEQYF. CDR3 DNA: TGTGCCAGCAGCGTAGACAGCGGGGGGGCATACGAGCAGTACTTC. The chain uses TRBV9 and TRBJ2-7, with TRBD2 matching over 10 bases. The CDR3 runs to 15 residues. Germline values: CDR1 SGDLS, CDR2 YYNGEE. V shed 0 bases and J 4 bases; nucleotides not matched to a gene: 4.

The chain uses TRBV7-2 and TRBJ2-7; no definite D call. The V and J ends lost 3 bases and 1 base respectively, with 7 bases between them. CDR1 is SGHTA, CDR2 FQGNSA, per germline. The CDR3 has 13 residues. The CDR3 here is CASSFTGSYEQYF. The CDR3 coding sequence is TGTGCCAGCAGCTTCACGGGTTCCTACGAGCAGTACTTC. Together with reference TRBV7-2 and TRBJ2-7, the CDR3 gives the full variable domain: GAGVSQSPSNKVTEKGKDVELRCDPISGHTALYWYRQSLGQGLEFLIYFQGNSAPDKSGLPSDRFSAERTGGSVSTLTIQRTQQEDSAVYLCASSFTGSYEQYFGPGTRLTVT.

The chain has TRBV6-6 and TRBJ1-1, with TRBD1 matching 7 bases. Trimming took 8 bases from V and 1 from J; bases not matched to a gene: 10. The length of the CDR3 is 15 residues. CDR1 is MNHNY, CDR2 SVGAGI, per germline (reference sequence). The CDR3 sequence is CASRVKGASNTEAFF. DNA of the CDR3: TGTGCCAGCCGCGTCAAGGGGGCTTCGAACACTGAAGCTTTCTTT.

A few counts support this clone. The chain uses TRBV30 and TRBJ1-6; 8 bases fit TRBD1. After removal of 4 bases from V and 9 bases from J, the junction contained 5 bases not matched to a gene. Germline-derived CDR1 and CDR2 are GTSNPN and SVGIG (reference sequence). CDR3 size: 13 residues. The CDR3 loop reads CAWTDREASPLHF. The CDR3 DNA reads TGTGCCTGGACGGACAGGGAGGCTTCACCCCTCCACTTT.

This clone was seen only a few times. The CDR3 DNA sequence: TGTGCCAGTAGTGCACAGGGGGTCAATGGCTACACCTTC. This encodes CASSAQGVNGYTF. This chain uses TRBV19 with TRBJ1-2, with 8 bases aligning to TRBD1. This CDR3 is built from 13 residues. From germline, CDR1 is LNHDA and CDR2 SQIVND (reference sequence). V lost 5 bases and J lost 6; bases outside the gene matches: 5.

V and J are TRBV11-3 and TRBJ2-1, with 11 bases aligning to TRBD1. Germline assignment: CDR1 SGHNT and CDR2 YENEEA. The V segment lost 0 bases and the J segment 6 bases; nucleotides outside the gene matches: 4. The length of the CDR3 is 16 residues. This CDR3 is CASSLDGTGGINEQFF. CDR3 DNA sequence: TGTGCCAGCAGCTTAGATGGGACAGGGGGAATCAATGAGCAGTTCTTC.

The chain recombines TRBV19 with TRBJ1-6; maybe TRBD1 (5 bases). The length of the CDR3 is 15 residues. V lost 3 bases and J 5 bases, leaving 11 bases between the germline ends. CDR1 and CDR2 (germline): LNHDA, SQIVND (reference sequence). Here the CDR3 reads CASSIRTLDNSPLHF. The CDR3 DNA reads as TGTGCCAGTAGTATCCGGACACTCGATAATTCACCCCTCCACTTT.